The 27 T cell receptor beta chains reported below all come from one sample, sequenced in a study of CD8 T cells in ankylosing spondylitis. Broader study findings: Ankylosing spondylitis blood appeared to be characterized by a TCR beta motif of eight or nine highly homologous variants.

TCRdb re-analysed the 5' RACE reads in MiXCR, keeping a single row per CDR3 protein. The data hold roughly 490,000 distinct CDR3 sequences, with approximately 5% observed a single time. For these receptors, no antigen is known. What was sequenced was blood, either unsorted or a sorted T cell fraction (not recorded which). The receptor source for this set is a male donor with ankylosing spondylitis.

This clonotype was seen ten or more times. The chain couples TRBV28 to TRBJ2-7; TRBD2 matches 7 bases. V gave up 7 bases and J gave up 2 bases; unmatched junction bases: 8. Looked up from germline, CDR1 is MDHEN and CDR2 is SYDVKM. The CDR3 extends over 14 amino acids. The CDR3 loop is CASIPREDTYEQYF. CDR3 sequence (DNA): TGTGCCAGCATCCCCCGGGAGGACACCTACGAGCAGTACTTC.

At least ten counts were recorded for this clonotype. The V gene is TRBV10-3, the J gene TRBJ2-5; TRBD1 matches 7 bases. This CDR3 contains 15 residues. Trimming removed 0 bases from V and 1 base from J; junction bases left unmatched: 2. The germline gives CDR1 ENHRY, CDR2 SYGVKD. Written as DNA, the CDR3 is TGTGCCATCAGTGAGTCTAACAGGGGCCAAGAGACCCAGTACTTC. Translating gives CAISESNRGQETQYF.

This clonotype was recorded at least ten times. The V gene is TRBV12-3 or TRBV12-4, the J gene TRBJ2-3; D uncertain. The CDR3 is 12 residues long. The germline V and J ends were trimmed by 4 bases and 8 bases, with 10 bases remaining between them. CDR3 nucleotide sequence: TGTGCCAGCAGTTCGATATTCAGTACGCAGTATTTT. Encoded protein: CASSSIFSTQYF.

In this sample, this clonotype turned up many times. CDR3 sequence (DNA): TGTGCCAGCAGCTTAAGTTCGGTCAAGCAGTTCTTC. Translating it yields CASSLSSVKQFF. This sequence joins TRBV7-2 and TRBJ2-1; D is undetermined. Per germline, CDR1 SGHTA and CDR2 FQGNSA. V gave up 2 bases and J gave up 11 bases, with 10 bases separating them. The CDR3 is 12 residues long.

This clonotype has more than one count but fewer than ten. This chain uses TRBV2 with TRBJ2-5; 9 bases are shared with TRBD2. CDR1 SNHLY and CDR2 FYNNEI come from the germline V gene. V dropped 11 bases and J dropped 5; count of bases not matched to a gene: 12. The CDR3 covers 14 residues. CDR3 nucleotide sequence: TGTGCCGCCTCCGGTAGCGGGAGAACGGAGACCCAGTACTTC. It encodes CAASGSGRTETQYF.

There are many counts of this clonotype. The J gene is TRBJ2-2, the V gene TRBV9; maybe TRBD1 (5 bases). Trimming left V 0 bases short and J 5 bases short, with 17 bases between. Germline V gene sequence: CDR1 SGDLS, CDR2 YYNGEE. The CDR3 has 17 residues. CDR3 sequence: CASSVGSVGVETGELFF. The CDR3, as DNA: TGTGCCAGCAGCGTAGGGTCCGTAGGGGTGGAGACCGGGGAGCTGTTTTTT.

The J gene is TRBJ2-5, the V gene TRBV5-1, with 8 bases matching TRBD1. Losses at the gene ends were 0 bases for V and 5 bases for J; bases not matched to a gene: 12. CDR3 length: 17 amino acids. The V gene's germline CDR1 is SGHRS and CDR2 YFSETQ. In nucleotides, the CDR3 is TGCGCCAGCAGCTTGGACAGGGGGTTCGTGGGAGCGGAGACCCAGTACTTC. Translating it yields CASSLDRGFVGAETQYF.

This clonotype appeared many times. The junction shows a germline mismatch at one end, possibly a read error. The chain employs TRBV5-1 and TRBJ2-2, with D unclear. Germline CDR1 reads SGHRS; CDR2 reads YFSETQ. This CDR3 comprises 13 residues. CDR3 DNA: TGTGCCAGCAGCTTAGTTCCGGGCGGGGAGCTGTTTTTT. As protein: CASSLVPGGELFF.

Many counts were recorded for this clonotype. The chain's CDR3 is CSVERAGRADTQYF. The CDR3 DNA follows: TGCAGCGTTGAGCGGGCAGGGAGGGCAGATACGCAGTATTTT. The chain couples TRBV29-1 to TRBJ2-3; 7 bases are a match to TRBD2. This CDR3 is built from 14 residues. In germline, CDR1 is SQVTM, CDR2 ANQGSEA. Trimming at V came to 3 bases and at J to 4 bases, leaving 7 bases not matched to a gene.

This clonotype was observed at least ten times. This chain uses TRBV12-3 or TRBV12-4 with TRBJ2-5; 8 bases are a match to TRBD1. V lost 5 bases and J lost 4; bases outside the gene matches: 6. CDR3 length equals 14 residues. Here the CDR3 DNA reads TGTGCCAGCAGTCACTGGGACAGGCCAGAGACCCAGTACTTC. Encoded protein: CASSHWDRPETQYF.

This clonotype was recorded at least ten times. The chain links TRBV30 to TRBJ1-1; D ambiguous. Germline CDR1 is GTSNPN and CDR2 is SVGIG (reference sequence). Between the trimmed V and J ends, which lost 3 bases and 6 bases, there was a span of 8 bases. This CDR3 is 11 amino acids long. This CDR3 is CAWSFGAEAFF. CDR3 coding DNA: TGTGCCTGGAGCTTCGGGGCTGAAGCTTTCTTT.

This chain links TRBV4-3 with TRBJ2-7; the match to TRBD2 covers 9 bases. After removal of 2 bases from V and 2 bases from J, the junction contained 7 bases not matched to a gene. The CDR3 covers 16 residues. CDR1 LGHNA and CDR2 YSLEER come from the germline V gene. The CDR3 bases are TGCGCCAGCAGCCAAAATTTAGCGGGGGCCCCCTACGAGCAGTACTTC. Translating gives CASSQNLAGAPYEQYF.

This clonotype was detected ten times or more. The chain recombines TRBV20-1 with TRBJ1-1; the D gene is possibly TRBD1 (6 bases). Germline-derived CDR1 and CDR2 are DFQATT and SNEGSKA (reference sequence). The CDR3 has 16 residues. The V end lost 0 bases, the J end lost 3 bases, and 17 bases lay between the germline ends. The CDR3 is CSARDRGRGGYTEAFF. The CDR3 nucleotides are TGCAGTGCTAGAGATAGGGGCAGGGGAGGGTACACTGAAGCTTTCTTT.

V gene TRBV2 combines with J gene TRBJ2-2; no reliable D call. Trimming removed 6 bases from V and 3 bases from J, with 14 bases in between. The CDR3 loop spans 15 amino acids. Germline CDR1 reads SNHLY; CDR2 reads FYNNEI. This chain's CDR3 is CASRPRSSYTGELFF. The CDR3 bases are TGTGCCAGCAGACCCAGGAGCTCCTACACCGGGGAGCTGTTTTTT.

This clonotype appeared many times. The chain carries TRBV6-2 or TRBV6-3 and TRBJ2-7; 8 positions agree with TRBD1. Germline values: CDR1 MNHEY, CDR2 SVGEGT. Losses at the gene ends were 4 bases for V and 1 base for J; bases not matched to a gene: 6. The CDR3 runs to 15 residues. The CDR3 loop is CASSFLDRASYEQYF. The CDR3 nucleotides read TGTGCCAGCAGTTTTCTGGACAGGGCTTCCTACGAGCAGTACTTC.

At least ten counts were recorded for this clonotype. The chain joins TRBV15 to TRBJ1-5; no definite D call. Deletions cut 1 base from V and 2 bases from J, with 6 bases between. Germline CDR1 reads LNHNV; CDR2 reads YYDKDF (reference sequence). CDR3 length equals 14 residues. The CDR3 loop reads CATSRVGGNQPQHF. CDR3 DNA sequence: TGTGCCACCAGCAGAGTGGGTGGCAATCAGCCCCAGCATTTT.

There are many counts of this clonotype. The CDR3 loop is CSARDPGRAPQETQYF. The CDR3 nucleotides read TGCAGTGCTAGAGATCCGGGCAGAGCACCCCAAGAGACCCAGTACTTC. The chain has TRBV20-1 and TRBJ2-5, with D uncertain. From germline, CDR1 is DFQATT and CDR2 SNEGSKA (reference sequence). V shed 0 bases and J shed 1 base, with 15 bases lying between them. The CDR3 has 16 amino acids.

This clonotype was seen a few times. The rearrangement uses TRBV20-1 and TRBJ1-2, with unresolved D. V was shortened by 4 bases and J by 5 bases, with 8 bases between the two germline ends. There are 11 residues in the CDR3. Germline-derived CDR1 and CDR2 are DFQATT and SNEGSKA (reference sequence). The CDR3 spells CSATVGYGYTF. CDR3 DNA sequence: TGCAGTGCTACTGTGGGATATGGCTACACCTTC.

This clonotype was observed many times. V is TRBV11-3 and J is TRBJ1-4; the D gene is possibly TRBD1 (6 bases). The CDR3 spans 18 residues. Trimming took off 4 bases at V and 0 bases at J, with 18 bases between the two ends. The V gene's germline CDR1 is SGHNT and CDR2 YENEEA. CDR3 amino acids: CASSSRRGGSSTNEKLFF. The CDR3 DNA reads TGTGCCAGCAGCTCACGTAGGGGGGGTTCTTCAACTAATGAAAAACTGTTTTTT.

The sample holds a few counts of this clonotype. The chain combines TRBV7-2 with TRBJ1-1; 11 nucleotides match TRBD1. V lost 2 bases, J lost 4 bases, and 3 bases stayed unmatched. This CDR3 has 15 amino acids. CDR1 and CDR2 (germline): SGHTA, FQGNSA. The CDR3, as DNA: TGTGCCAGCAGCTTATATGGGACAGGGGGCACTGAAGCTTTCTTT. Protein sequence: CASSLYGTGGTEAFF.

Many counts were recorded for this clonotype. The V call is TRBV20-1, the J call TRBJ2-3; 10 bases are shared with TRBD1. V shed 6 bases, J shed 2 bases, and the junction held 5 bases outside the gene matches. The CDR3 spans 14 residues. CDR1 is DFQATT, CDR2 SNEGSKA, per germline (reference sequence). This CDR3 reads CSAAGTGATDTQYF. In DNA, the CDR3 is TGCAGTGCGGCCGGGACAGGGGCCACAGATACGCAGTATTTT.

This clonotype appeared many times. The chain uses TRBV20-1 and TRBJ2-7; 10 nucleotides line up with TRBD1. V shed 6 bases and J 0 bases; nucleotides not matched to a gene: 5. The germline V gene encodes CDR1 DFQATT and CDR2 SNEGSKA (reference sequence). The CDR3 is made up of 14 amino acids. Here the CDR3 DNA reads TGCAGTGCCTTGGGACAGGGGTTCTCCTACGAGCAGTACTTC. Translating it yields CSALGQGFSYEQYF.

This clonotype was seen many times. V usage is TRBV4-2 and J usage is TRBJ2-1, with D perhaps matching TRBD2 (5 bases). Trimming removed 5 bases at V and 6 bases at J, with 17 bases between. There are 15 residues in the CDR3. From germline, CDR1 is LGHNA and CDR2 YNFKEQ. CDR3 in amino acids: CASSGLAGFVNEQFF. The CDR3 DNA follows: TGTGCCAGCAGCGGCCTTGCGGGCTTCGTCAATGAGCAGTTCTTC.

This clonotype appeared many times. V is TRBV20-1 and J is TRBJ2-5; a possible D gene is TRBD2 (7 bases). V lost 0 bases to trimming and J lost 5 bases, with 13 bases between them. The CDR3 extends over 14 amino acids. The germline gives CDR1 DFQATT, CDR2 SNEGSKA (reference sequence). The CDR3 nucleotides read TGCAGTGCTAGAGAGGATGGGGGGGCTGAGACCCAGTACTTC. Its protein product is CSAREDGGAETQYF.

This clonotype came up many times. J is TRBJ2-5 and V is TRBV15; tentatively, D is TRBD1 or TRBD2 (5 bases each). Per germline, CDR1 LNHNV and CDR2 YYDKDF (reference sequence). Trimming shortened V by 0 bases and J by 1 base, and 9 bases separated the two germline ends. The CDR3 covers 15 residues. The CDR3 sequence: CATSRDMGVQETQYF. The CDR3 region has the DNA TGTGCCACCAGCAGAGATATGGGGGTCCAAGAGACCCAGTACTTC.

The sample holds many counts of this clonotype. V gene TRBV6-1 combines with J gene TRBJ1-1, with a weak D call TRBD1 (5 bases). Germline CDR1 reads MNHNS; CDR2 reads SASEGT. V lost 8 bases and J lost 0, with 16 bases in between. The CDR3 has 15 amino acids. CDR3 nucleotide sequence: TGTGCCAGCTATAGTCCGGGGCCGCTGAACACTGAAGCTTTCTTT. This gives the protein CASYSPGPLNTEAFF.

This clonotype showed up many times. The CDR3 sequence is CASSFQRQETQYF. The CDR3 DNA reads as TGTGCCAGCAGTTTCCAGCGACAAGAGACCCAGTACTTC. The chain has TRBV12-3 or TRBV12-4 and TRBJ2-5; D is undetermined. This CDR3 has 13 residues. V was trimmed by 3 bases and J by 2 bases, leaving 7 bases between them.